A single sample is the source of the 32 T cell receptor beta chains below, sequenced in a study of blood T cell repertoires in COVID-19. Generated by immunoSEQ multiplex PCR, the TCRdb table keeps only in-frame clones and is missing some. The data contain about 350,000 clones, roughly 86% of them singletons. Sequenced sample: PBMCs or T cells enriched from blood (not recorded which). All receptors derive from a woman aged 30 to 39 who had been exposed to COVID-19.

This clone was found once. V usage is TRBV5-1 and J usage is TRBJ2-7; TRBD2 agrees at 12 bases. V lost 1 base, J lost 5 bases, and 4 bases stayed unmatched. Germline-derived CDR1 and CDR2 are SGHRS and YFSETQ. This CDR3 spans 15 amino acids. CDR3 bases: TGCGCCAGCAGCTTGCGTCTAGCGGGAGGGCACGAGCAGTACTTC. It translates to CASSLRLAGGHEQYF. Full variable domain (missing parts from reference TRBV5-1 and TRBJ2-7): KAGVTQTPRYLIKTRGQQVTLSCSPISGHRSVSWYQQTPGQGLQFLFEYFSETQRNKGNFPGRFSGRQFSNSRSEMNVSTLELGDSALYLCASSLRLAGGHEQYFGPGTRLTVT.

This rearrangement joins TRBV27 to TRBJ2-7; 9 bases are a match to TRBD1. Germline V gene lookup returns CDR1 MNHEY and CDR2 SMNVEV (reference sequence). V dropped 4 bases and J dropped 7; count of bases not matched to a gene: 5. The CDR3 is made up of 13 amino acids. The CDR3 nucleotides are TGTGCCAGCAGTTGGGACAGGGTGGGAGAGCAGTACTTC. It is translated as CASSWDRVGEQYF.

The table lists this clone with a count of one. The gene calls are TRBV11-3 and TRBJ2-7, with D maybe TRBD1 (5 bases). Germline V gene lookup returns CDR1 SGHNT and CDR2 YENEEA. This CDR3 is built from 13 residues. With 3 bases removed from V and 4 bases from J, the gap between germline ends came to 10 bases. The CDR3 sequence is CASSFGRAYEQYF. As DNA, the CDR3 is TGTGCCAGCAGCTTCGGCAGGGCGTACGAGCAGTACTTC.

This clone was seen only once. V is TRBV9 and J is TRBJ1-5, with 10 nucleotides matching TRBD1. The CDR3 covers 15 residues. Germline CDR1 is SGDLS and CDR2 is YYNGEE. Trimming removed 4 bases from V and 4 bases from J; junction bases left unmatched: 5. The CDR3 is CASSFGQGVNQPQHF. CDR3 in DNA: TGTGCCAGCAGCTTCGGACAGGGGGTGAATCAGCCCCAGCATTTT.

The chain employs TRBV28 and TRBJ1-5; D remains ambiguous. CDR3 length: 12 residues. CDR1 and CDR2 from the germline V gene are MDHEN and SYDVKM. Deletions cut 2 bases from V and 11 bases from J, with 10 bases between. CDR3 region: CASSLPSRAQHF. The CDR3 nucleotides are TGTGCCAGCAGTTTACCTTCCCGGGCCCAGCATTTT.

CDR3 sequence (DNA): TGTGCCAGCAGCTCCGGGGGTGGGGCAGCCTACGAGCAGTACTTC. This sequence encodes CASSSGGGAAYEQYF. This chain joins TRBV9 and TRBJ2-7, with a possible D match to TRBD2 (6 bases). Germline V CDR1 and CDR2: SGDLS, YYNGEE. The CDR3 spans 15 residues. With 4 bases removed from V and 2 bases from J, the gap between germline ends came to 16 bases. The full variable domain, in which reference TRBV9 and TRBJ2-7 provide the parts outside the CDR3, is DSGVTQTPKHLITATGQRVTLRCSPRSGDLSVYWYQQSLDQGLQFLIQYYNGEERAKGNILERFSAQQFPDLHSELNLSSLELGDSALYFCASSSGGGAAYEQYFGPGTRLTVT.

In this sample, this clone turned up a few times. The rearrangement uses TRBV27 and TRBJ2-7; possibly TRBD2 for D (6 bases). V dropped 5 bases and J dropped 3 bases, with 14 bases sitting between them. This CDR3 region has 14 residues. Germline CDR1 and CDR2: MNHEY and SMNVEV (reference sequence). CDR3 amino acids: CASSMRDPYYEQYF. CDR3 coding DNA: TGTGCCAGCAGTATGCGGGACCCGTACTACGAGCAGTACTTC.

V usage is TRBV3-1 (or the pseudogene TRBV3-2) and J usage is TRBJ2-5, with no clear D. The ends were cut back, 2 bases at V and 2 bases at J, with 15 bases in the middle. The V gene's germline CDR1 is LGHDT and CDR2 YNNKEL (reference sequence). The CDR3 length is 16 residues. The CDR3 is CASSQPTGPWQETQYF. CDR3 DNA: TGTGCCAGCAGCCAACCGACTGGCCCGTGGCAAGAGACCCAGTACTTC.

In this sample, this clone turned up once. The rearrangement joins TRBV6-5 to TRBJ2-7, with 10 bases fitting TRBD1. The CDR3 is 15 residues long. Per the germline V gene, CDR1 is MNHEY and CDR2 is SVGAGI. V was pared by 4 bases and J by 4 bases, with 7 bases of the junction left unmatched. As DNA, the CDR3 is TGTGCCAGCAGTTCTTCACCGGGACAGGGGTACGAGCAGTACTTC. It yields the protein CASSSSPGQGYEQYF.

The chain couples TRBV5-1 to TRBJ1-2; TRBD1 might be the D (6 bases). V was trimmed by 0 bases and J by 1 base, leaving 13 bases between them. The CDR3 is made up of 16 amino acids. In germline, CDR1 is SGHRS, CDR2 YFSETQ. The DNA for the CDR3 is TGCGCCAGCAGCTTGGGATCCCAGGGGAATAACTATGGCTACACCTTC. Translated, it gives CASSLGSQGNNYGYTF.

The rearrangement links TRBV28 to TRBJ1-1; D might be TRBD1 (6 bases). Trimming pared 4 bases from V and 7 bases from J, leaving 19 bases between. CDR3 length: 15 amino acids. Germline CDR1 reads MDHEN; CDR2 reads SYDVKM. The CDR3 here is CASSSPAGAEGEAFF. Written as DNA, the CDR3 is TGTGCCAGCAGTTCCCCCGCGGGGGCTGAGGGTGAAGCTTTCTTT.

The chain employs TRBV19 and TRBJ1-1, with TRBD1 matching 9 bases. Trimming took 5 bases from V and 6 from J; bases not matched to a gene: 4. Germline V gene sequence: CDR1 LNHDA, CDR2 SQIVND (reference sequence). The CDR3 runs to 13 residues. CDR3 region: CASSQQGAAEAFF. The CDR3 region has the DNA TGTGCCAGTAGTCAACAGGGGGCGGCTGAAGCTTTCTTT.

V gene TRBV28 combines with J gene TRBJ2-3; a weak D match, TRBD2 (6 bases). The CDR3 sequence is 14 residues long. Trimming removed 6 bases from V and 6 bases from J, with 16 bases in between. Germline lookup yields CDR1 MDHEN and CDR2 SYDVKM. The CDR3 sequence: CASRWEVGSDTQYF. The CDR3 DNA sequence: TGTGCCAGCAGATGGGAGGTCGGGAGCGATACGCAGTATTTT.

This rearrangement joins TRBV5-8 to TRBJ2-7, with 10 bases that match TRBD1. V lost 4 bases, J lost 5 bases, and 3 bases stayed unmatched. Germline values: CDR1 SGHTS, CDR2 YDEGEE. The CDR3 contains 13 residues. The CDR3 loop reads CASSGTGANEQYF. The CDR3 DNA is TGTGCCAGCAGCGGGACAGGGGCCAACGAGCAGTACTTC.

This chain connects TRBV7-9 to TRBJ1-1; D unresolved. This CDR3 is built from 13 residues. Per germline, CDR1 SEHNR and CDR2 FQNEAQ (reference sequence). V dropped 3 bases and J dropped 0 bases, with 5 bases sitting between them. The CDR3 nucleotides read TGTGCCAGCAGCTTTAGCCTGAACACTGAAGCTTTCTTT. Its translation: CASSFSLNTEAFF. The whole variable domain, filled in from reference TRBV7-9 and TRBJ1-1, reads DTGVSQNPRHKITKRGQNVTFRCDPISEHNRLYWYRQTLGQGPEFLTYFQNEAQLEKSRLLSDRFSAERPKGSFSTLEIQRTEQGDSAMYLCASSFSLNTEAFFGQGTRLTVV.

The chain carries TRBV28 and TRBJ2-1; 15 bases fit TRBD2. CDR3 length equals 15 residues. In germline, CDR1 is MDHEN, CDR2 SYDVKM. V lost 5 bases and J lost 7; bases outside the gene matches: 3. CDR3 sequence reads: CASSRTSGRDNEQFF. The CDR3 region has the DNA TGTGCCAGCAGTAGGACTAGCGGGAGGGATAATGAGCAGTTCTTC.

The chain has TRBV19 and TRBJ1-2, with no clear D. V gave up 2 bases and J gave up 2 bases, with 9 bases separating them. The CDR3 consists of 14 residues. Germline assignment: CDR1 LNHDA and CDR2 SQIVND (reference sequence). The CDR3 spells CASSIQAGNYGYTF. Written as DNA, the CDR3 is TGTGCCAGTAGTATACAAGCCGGGAACTATGGCTACACCTTC.

The chain couples TRBV3-1 (or the pseudogene TRBV3-2) to TRBJ2-3, with 8 positions matching TRBD2. Trimming at V came to 5 bases and at J to 2 bases, leaving 6 bases not matched to a gene. The CDR3 is 15 residues long. In germline, CDR1 is LGHDT, CDR2 YNNKEL (reference sequence). The CDR3 protein is CASSSSGSPTDTQYF. For the CDR3, the DNA is TGTGCCAGCAGCTCGAGCGGGAGTCCCACAGATACGCAGTATTTT.

The chain joins TRBV5-1 to TRBJ1-1, with 8 bases matching TRBD1. Germline-derived CDR1 and CDR2 are SGHRS and YFSETQ. The V gene end was trimmed by 0 bases and the J gene end by 1 base; junction bases not matched to a gene: 8. CDR3 length equals 17 residues. CDR3 bases: TGCGCCAGCAGCTTGGTAGACAGGGGCATCGGGAACACTGAAGCTTTCTTT. Translated, it gives CASSLVDRGIGNTEAFF. Using reference TRBV5-1 and TRBJ1-1 for the parts outside the CDR3, the full variable domain is KAGVTQTPRYLIKTRGQQVTLSCSPISGHRSVSWYQQTPGQGLQFLFEYFSETQRNKGNFPGRFSGRQFSNSRSEMNVSTLELGDSALYLCASSLVDRGIGNTEAFFGQGTRLTVV.

This clone has just a few counts. The chain uses TRBV27 and TRBJ1-3, with D hard to call. CDR1 is MNHEY, CDR2 SMNVEV, per germline (reference sequence). V lost 8 bases and J 0 bases, leaving 17 bases between the germline ends. The CDR3 runs 16 residues. The CDR3 region has the DNA TGTGCCAGCGCACCTGACTATATGGGCTCTGGAAACACCATATATTTT. It codes for CASAPDYMGSGNTIYF.

The chain joins TRBV25-1 to TRBJ1-5; the D gene is possibly TRBD1 (5 bases). V was shortened by 2 bases and J by 5 bases, with 7 bases between the two germline ends. This CDR3 spans 13 amino acids. Germline V gene sequence: CDR1 MGHDK, CDR2 SYGVNS. The CDR3, as DNA: TGTGCCAGCAGTGAACAGGGTGATCAGCCCCAGCATTTT. Residues: CASSEQGDQPQHF.

The rearrangement links TRBV28 to TRBJ1-4; D may be TRBD1 (5 bases). CDR1 is MDHEN, CDR2 SYDVKM, per germline. Deletions cut 11 bases from V and 3 bases from J, with 13 bases between. The CDR3 consists of 13 residues. The CDR3 DNA sequence: TGTGCCGGTTCGACAGTGTCTAATGAAAAACTGTTTTTT. Amino acid sequence: CAGSTVSNEKLFF.

V gene TRBV29-1 combines with J gene TRBJ1-1; TRBD1 aligns across 7 bases. The germline CDR1 and CDR2 sequences are SQVTM and ANQGSEA. V lost 6 bases, J lost 8 bases, and 6 bases stayed unmatched. The CDR3 length is 11 residues. CDR3 amino acids: CSVRDSGEAFF. CDR3 sequence (DNA): TGCAGCGTCCGGGACAGCGGAGAAGCTTTCTTT.

This chain links TRBV12-3 or TRBV12-4 with TRBJ2-7; 7 bases align to TRBD1. V lost 6 bases and J lost 5; bases outside the gene matches: 4. The CDR3 spans 12 residues. Written as DNA, the CDR3 is TGTGCCAGCAGCCCCGGGACAGACGAGCAGTACTTC. This codes for CASSPGTDEQYF.

The chain has TRBV27 and TRBJ2-7; TRBD1 matches 7 bases. The J segment lost 2 bases and the V segment lost 4 bases, leaving 8 bases of the junction unmatched. Germline loops: CDR1 MNHEY, CDR2 SMNVEV (reference sequence). The CDR3 covers 15 residues. CDR3 sequence (DNA): TGTGCCAGCAGTTCCTGGGATGGACAGGCCTACGAGCAGTACTTC. It translates to CASSSWDGQAYEQYF.

The chain couples TRBV7-2 to TRBJ2-1, with 11 bases that match TRBD2. The ends lost 2 bases at V and 9 bases at J; junction bases unmatched: 9. The CDR3 is made up of 16 amino acids. Germline V gene lookup returns CDR1 SGHTA and CDR2 FQGNSA. CDR3 amino acids: CASSLLLAGVLGEQFF. Here the CDR3 DNA reads TGTGCCAGCAGCTTATTACTAGCGGGAGTACTAGGTGAGCAGTTCTTC.

This sequence joins TRBV19 and TRBJ2-3, with D tentatively TRBD1 (5 bases). From germline, CDR1 is LNHDA and CDR2 SQIVND (reference sequence). This CDR3 region has 15 residues. The germline V and J ends were trimmed by 1 base and 5 bases, with 13 bases remaining between them. The CDR3 DNA reads TGTGCCAGTAGTATAGGGGGCCCAGCTCAAGATACGCAGTATTTT. Residues: CASSIGGPAQDTQYF. Supplemented by reference TRBV19 and TRBJ2-3, the full variable domain reads DGGITQSPKYLFRKEGQNVTLSCEQNLNHDAMYWYRQDPGQGLRLIYYSQIVNDFQKGDIAEGYSVSREKKESFPLTVTSAQKNPTAFYLCASSIGGPAQDTQYFGPGTRLTVL.

This rearrangement joins TRBV7-3 to TRBJ2-2; perhaps TRBD2 as D (6 bases). Germline assignment: CDR1 SGHTA and CDR2 FQGTGA. CDR3 length equals 16 residues. Trimming removed 6 bases at V and 1 base at J, with 15 bases between. This CDR3 is CASSFAGLLNTGELFF. DNA of the CDR3: TGTGCCAGCAGTTTCGCGGGACTTCTGAACACCGGGGAGCTGTTTTTT.

This rearrangement joins TRBV6-5 to TRBJ1-2, with D maybe TRBD1 (5 bases). Germline V lookup: CDR1 MNHEY, CDR2 SVGAGI. CDR3 length equals 12 residues. Trimming left V 8 bases short and J 1 base short, with 8 bases between. CDR3 protein: CASAQGNYGYTF. The CDR3 DNA reads as TGTGCCAGCGCCCAGGGTAACTATGGCTACACCTTC.

The CDR3 spells CASSRRGERAVDTGELFF. CDR3 bases: TGCGCCAGCAGCCGACGGGGCGAGCGGGCCGTGGACACCGGGGAGCTGTTTTTT. The chain is built from TRBV4-1 and TRBJ2-2; D is perhaps TRBD2 (6 bases). The CDR3 runs to 18 residues. Looked up from germline, CDR1 is MGHRA and CDR2 is YSYEKL. V was clipped by 4 bases and J by 3 bases, with 21 bases between them.

The gene calls are TRBV19 and TRBJ1-4; 8 bases agree with TRBD1. Germline CDR1 and CDR2: LNHDA and SQIVND (reference sequence). The CDR3 is 14 residues long. The J segment lost 6 bases and the V segment lost 5 bases, leaving 5 bases of the junction unmatched. DNA of the CDR3: TGTGCCAGTAGTCCGGACAGGGTTGATGAAAAACTGTTTTTT. Translating gives CASSPDRVDEKLFF.

This chain links TRBV15 with TRBJ2-1, with D maybe TRBD1 (5 bases). The CDR3 covers 15 residues. Germline V gene data show CDR1 as LNHNV and CDR2 as YYDKDF (reference sequence). Trimming pared 0 bases from V and 4 bases from J, leaving 10 bases between. In DNA, the CDR3 is TGTGCCACCAGCAGAGAGGGGCACCTTTACAATGAGCAGTTCTTC. Protein: CATSREGHLYNEQFF.